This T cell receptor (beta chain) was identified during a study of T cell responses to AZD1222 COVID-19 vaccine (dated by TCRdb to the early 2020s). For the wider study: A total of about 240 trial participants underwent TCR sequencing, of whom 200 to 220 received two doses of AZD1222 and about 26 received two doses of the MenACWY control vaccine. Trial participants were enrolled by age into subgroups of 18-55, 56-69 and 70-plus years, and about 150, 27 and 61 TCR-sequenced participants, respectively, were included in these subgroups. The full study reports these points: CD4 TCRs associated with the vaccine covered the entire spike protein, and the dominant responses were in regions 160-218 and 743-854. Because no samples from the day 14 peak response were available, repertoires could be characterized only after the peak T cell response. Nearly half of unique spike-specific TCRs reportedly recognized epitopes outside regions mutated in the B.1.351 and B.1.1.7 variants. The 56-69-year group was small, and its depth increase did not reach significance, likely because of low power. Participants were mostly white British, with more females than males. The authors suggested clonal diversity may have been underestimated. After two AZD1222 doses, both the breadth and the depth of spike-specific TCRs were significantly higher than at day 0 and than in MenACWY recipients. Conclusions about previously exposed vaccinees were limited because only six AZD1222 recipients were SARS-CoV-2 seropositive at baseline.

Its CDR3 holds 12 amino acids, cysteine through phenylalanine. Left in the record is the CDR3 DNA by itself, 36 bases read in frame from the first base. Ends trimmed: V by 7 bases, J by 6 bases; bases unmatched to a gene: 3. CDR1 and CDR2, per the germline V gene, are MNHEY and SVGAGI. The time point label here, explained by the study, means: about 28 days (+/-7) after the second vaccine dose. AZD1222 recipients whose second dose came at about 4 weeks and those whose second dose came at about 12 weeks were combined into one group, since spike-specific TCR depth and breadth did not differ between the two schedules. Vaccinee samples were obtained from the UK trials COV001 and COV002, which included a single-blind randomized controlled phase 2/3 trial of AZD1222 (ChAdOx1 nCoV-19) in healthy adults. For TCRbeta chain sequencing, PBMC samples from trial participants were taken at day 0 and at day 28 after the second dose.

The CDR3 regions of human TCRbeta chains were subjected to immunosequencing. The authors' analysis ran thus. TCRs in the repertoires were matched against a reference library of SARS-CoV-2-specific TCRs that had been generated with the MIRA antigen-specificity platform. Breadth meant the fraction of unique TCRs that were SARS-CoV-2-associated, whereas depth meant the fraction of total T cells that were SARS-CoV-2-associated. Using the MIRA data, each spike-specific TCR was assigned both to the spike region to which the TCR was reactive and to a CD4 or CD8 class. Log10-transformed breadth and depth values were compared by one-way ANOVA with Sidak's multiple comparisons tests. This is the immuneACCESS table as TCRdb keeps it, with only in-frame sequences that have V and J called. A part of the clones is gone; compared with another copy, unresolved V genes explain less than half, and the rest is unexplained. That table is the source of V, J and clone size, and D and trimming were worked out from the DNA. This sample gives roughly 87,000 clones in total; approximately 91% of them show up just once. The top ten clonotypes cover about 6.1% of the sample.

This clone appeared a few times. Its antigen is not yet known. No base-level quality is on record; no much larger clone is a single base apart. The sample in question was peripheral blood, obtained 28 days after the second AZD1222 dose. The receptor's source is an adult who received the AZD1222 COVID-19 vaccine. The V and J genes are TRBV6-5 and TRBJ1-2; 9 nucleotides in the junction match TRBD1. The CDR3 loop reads CASIRTGDGYTF. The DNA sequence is TGTGCCAGCATCAGGACAGGGGATGGCTACACCTTC.